Shown below are 9 T cell receptor beta chains from a single sample sequenced in a study of OX40 agonist ivuxolimab in advanced cancers. TCRdb's table, derived via immunoSEQ multiplex PCR, lists solely in-frame clones and lacks some. Of fewer than 80,000 clones detected, 85% to 90% appear once; the ten largest clones hold roughly 0.62%. The sample in question was CD4+ or CD8+ T cells sorted from blood, obtained in a trial of the OX40 agonist ivuxolimab. The receptors originated from an adult with an advanced solid tumor such as melanoma, head and neck, liver or kidney cancer.

This clone appeared a few times. The V call is TRBV7-2, the J call TRBJ1-1; TRBD1 is a possible D gene (6 bases). The CDR3 consists of 16 residues. Germline CDR1 and CDR2: SGHTA and FQGNSA. V was shortened by 0 bases and J by 0 bases, with 11 bases between the two germline ends. CDR3 protein: CASSLAGASMNTEAFF. The CDR3 DNA is TGTGCCAGCAGCTTAGCGGGGGCCAGCATGAACACTGAAGCTTTCTTT.

This clone has only a few counts. The chain uses TRBV7-6 and TRBJ2-5, with D possibly being TRBD2 (6 bases). V shed 2 bases and J shed 2 bases, with 12 bases lying between them. Germline V gives CDR1 SGHVS, CDR2 FNYEAQ. CDR3 length: 15 amino acids. The CDR3 bases are TGTGCCAGCAGCTTAATGGGAGGAACACAAGAGACCCAGTACTTC. It encodes CASSLMGGTQETQYF.

The chain links TRBV6-6 to TRBJ1-5, with D hard to call. V lost 4 bases to trimming and J lost 5 bases, with 18 bases between them. The germline V gene has CDR1 MNHNY and CDR2 SVGAGI (reference sequence). This CDR3 is 16 amino acids long. In nucleotides, the CDR3 is TGTGCCAGCAGTTTTACCCGGAGGTCAGGTTATCAGCCCCAGCATTTT. It yields the protein CASSFTRRSGYQPQHF.

The V and J genes are TRBV7-2 and TRBJ2-1, with D unclear. In germline, CDR1 is SGHTA, CDR2 FQGNSA. The length of the CDR3 is 12 residues. The ends were cut back, 2 bases at V and 8 bases at J, with 7 bases in the middle. The CDR3 nucleotides read TGTGCCAGCAGCTTATGGCTCGATGAGCAGTTCTTC. This encodes CASSLWLDEQFF.

The J gene is TRBJ1-2, the V gene TRBV6-5; D might be TRBD1 (5 bases). Germline-derived CDR1 and CDR2 are MNHEY and SVGAGI. The CDR3 length is 15 residues. V shed 0 bases and J shed 6 bases, with 14 bases lying between them. CDR3 residues: CASSYSSGFKHGYTF. The CDR3 DNA is TGTGCCAGCAGTTACTCGTCAGGGTTCAAGCATGGCTACACCTTC.

The rearrangement joins TRBV27 to TRBJ1-1, with 7 bases identical to TRBD1. V gave up 3 bases and J gave up 2 bases; unmatched junction bases: 9. Germline CDR1 is MNHEY and CDR2 is SMNVEV (reference sequence). The CDR3 extends over 16 amino acids. The CDR3 here is CASSLQTGQPNTEAFF. The DNA for the CDR3 is TGTGCCAGCAGTTTGCAGACGGGACAGCCAAACACTGAAGCTTTCTTT.

V usage is TRBV7-3 and J usage is TRBJ2-2, with D tentatively TRBD2 (7 bases). Per the germline V gene, CDR1 is SGHTA and CDR2 is FQGTGA. Trimming took off 2 bases at V and 4 bases at J, with 20 bases between the two ends. The CDR3 is 18 residues long. CDR3 in DNA: TGTGCCAGCAGCTTAGCAGGTTCGGGGGGCGCAAGCACCGGGGAGCTGTTTTTT. Translated, it gives CASSLAGSGGASTGELFF.

This clone was detected once. The rearrangement links TRBV9 to TRBJ2-1; D tentatively reads TRBD1 or TRBD2 (5 bases each). CDR3 length: 13 amino acids. The V and J ends lost 4 bases and 15 bases respectively, with 20 bases between them. In germline, CDR1 is SGDLS, CDR2 YYNGEE. Written as DNA, the CDR3 is TGTGCCAGCAGCCTAGGCATATCGGGACCACCGTTCTTC. It codes for CASSLGISGPPFF.

This clone has just one count. The chain has TRBV6-5 and TRBJ1-1, with TRBD1 as a possible D gene (5 bases). This CDR3 has 14 amino acids. Germline CDR1 and CDR2: MNHEY and SVGAGI. Trimming left V 8 bases short and J 1 base short, with 14 bases between. The CDR3 region has the DNA TGTGCCAGCCTTCGGGGGGTTTCGAACACTGAAGCTTTCTTT. The encoded protein is CASLRGVSNTEAFF.